These 24 T cell receptor beta chains share one sample of origin, sequenced in a study of Ad26.COV2.S vaccination and SARS-CoV-2 variants. Using immunoSEQ multiplex PCR, the repertoire was profiled, and TCRdb retains in-frame clones only, with some absent. The sample gives around 450,000 clones, 75% to 90% of which show up once; around 2.5% is in the top ten. The sample's treatment: around 19 received Ad26.COV2.S at low or high dose, single or two shots; several received placebo; per-sample allocation not given. On day 63 after the first injection, vaccine and placebo recipients gave samples. Sample: peripheral blood, taken in a trial of Ad26.COV2.S vaccine versus placebo. The receptors here all came from a person between 18 and 65 years old who received the Ad26.COV2.S COVID-19 vaccine or a placebo.

V usage is TRBV6-2 or TRBV6-3 and J usage is TRBJ1-5, with TRBD1 matching over 8 bases. The CDR3 consists of 15 residues. V lost 0 bases, J lost 6 bases, and 4 bases stayed unmatched. In germline, CDR1 is MNHEY, CDR2 SVGEGT. The CDR3 sequence: CASSYSQGAGQPQHF. The CDR3, as DNA: TGTGCCAGCAGTTACTCGCAGGGGGCGGGTCAGCCCCAGCATTTT.

The J gene is TRBJ1-2, the V gene TRBV5-1; 7 bases are shared with TRBD1. V gave up 4 bases and J gave up 4 bases; unmatched junction bases: 7. The CDR3 extends over 14 amino acids. Germline CDR1 SGHRS, CDR2 YFSETQ. The CDR3 sequence is CASSPEGASYGYTF. The CDR3 bases are TGCGCCAGCAGCCCGGAGGGGGCAAGCTATGGCTACACCTTC.

The V gene is TRBV7-8, the J gene TRBJ2-3; D is ambiguous. Germline V gene sequence: CDR1 SGHVS, CDR2 FQNEAQ. Trimming took 1 base from V and 8 from J, leaving 16 bases between them. The CDR3 sequence is 15 residues long. For the CDR3, the DNA is TGTGCCAGCAGCTTAGTGTCAGTAGTTGGTGGTACGCAGTATTTT. Its translation is CASSLVSVVGGTQYF.

J is TRBJ2-2 and V is TRBV6-2 or TRBV6-3; 7 nucleotides align to TRBD2. The ends lost 2 bases at V and 7 bases at J; junction bases unmatched: 13. This CDR3 has 17 amino acids. Germline CDR1 is MNHEY and CDR2 is SVGEGT. DNA for the CDR3: TGTGCCAGCAGTTACCCTCCGGGGGGAGTGCGTGACGGGGAGCTGTTTTTT. Its translation is CASSYPPGGVRDGELFF.

The rearrangement links TRBV19 to TRBJ2-4, with D perhaps matching TRBD1 or TRBD2 (5 bases each). CDR3 length: 17 amino acids. The germline gives CDR1 LNHDA, CDR2 SQIVND (reference sequence). V was cut by 4 bases and J by 6 bases, with 22 bases left in between. The CDR3 loop reads CASSTAGTPFGGNIQYF. In nucleotides, the CDR3 is TGTGCCAGTAGTACGGCCGGGACCCCGTTTGGAGGAAACATTCAGTACTTC.

In this sample, this clone turned up once. V is TRBV6-5 and J is TRBJ2-7; 9 bases line up with TRBD1. V lost 5 bases, J lost 3 bases, and 8 bases stayed unmatched. The CDR3 is 15 residues long. Germline CDR1 is MNHEY and CDR2 is SVGAGI. The CDR3 region is CASSTPQTGGYEQYF. The CDR3 DNA reads as TGTGCCAGCAGTACGCCACAGACAGGGGGCTACGAGCAGTACTTC.

The V gene is TRBV3-1 (or the pseudogene TRBV3-2), the J gene TRBJ2-1; D not certain. The V gene's germline CDR1 is LGHDT and CDR2 YNNKEL (reference sequence). This CDR3 is 11 amino acids long. Trimming cost V 2 bases and J 8 bases, with 4 bases left between them. CDR3 sequence (DNA): TGTGCCAGCAGCCAAATGGATGAGCAGTTCTTC. This translates into CASSQMDEQFF.

The V and J genes are TRBV6-5 and TRBJ1-5; no firm D call. From germline, CDR1 is MNHEY and CDR2 SVGAGI. Trimming removed 7 bases at V and 7 bases at J, with 14 bases between. There are 13 residues in the CDR3. CDR3 sequence: CASTLTGNQPQHF. The CDR3 DNA is TGTGCCAGCACCCTGACGGGGAACCAGCCCCAGCATTTT.

The gene calls are TRBV5-1 and TRBJ1-4; D unclear. CDR3 length equals 16 residues. Trimming cost V 4 bases and J 8 bases, with 21 bases left between them. Germline V gives CDR1 SGHRS, CDR2 YFSETQ. CDR3: CASSPQVRTLQEKLFF. CDR3 nucleotides: TGCGCCAGCAGCCCGCAGGTGCGGACTCTACAAGAAAAACTGTTTTTT.

The chain carries TRBV11-3 and TRBJ1-2, with a possible D match to TRBD1 (6 bases). This CDR3 is built from 14 residues. Germline loops: CDR1 SGHNT, CDR2 YENEEA. V was clipped by 1 base and J by 7 bases, with 13 bases between them. The CDR3 region is CASSLAPGGRGYTF. CDR3 nucleotides: TGTGCCAGCAGCTTAGCGCCGGGGGGGCGTGGCTACACCTTC.

The rearrangement joins TRBV7-2 to TRBJ2-1; 10 bases agree with TRBD2. The CDR3 consists of 15 residues. The germline V gene has CDR1 SGHTA and CDR2 FQGNSA. V was pared by 4 bases and J by 2 bases, with 2 bases of the junction left unmatched. In DNA form, the CDR3 reads TGTGCCAGCAGCTCCGGACTAGCGGCCTACAATGAGCAGTTCTTC. It is translated as CASSSGLAAYNEQFF.

The chain joins TRBV7-2 to TRBJ1-6, with TRBD1 matching 7 bases. The CDR3 sequence is 14 residues long. Germline V gene lookup returns CDR1 SGHTA and CDR2 FQGNSA. The V gene end was trimmed by 3 bases and the J gene end by 9 bases; junction bases not matched to a gene: 5. CDR3 DNA sequence: TGTGCCAGCAGCTTCGACAGGGTAATTTCACCCCTCCACTTT. Its translation is CASSFDRVISPLHF.

This clone was seen just once. The chain joins TRBV5-8 to TRBJ2-2; tentative D call: TRBD2 (6 bases). The CDR3 totals 14 residues. The V and J ends lost 3 bases and 3 bases respectively, with 9 bases between them. The germline CDR1 and CDR2 sequences are SGHTS and YDEGEE. CDR3 residues: CASSSRGYTGELFF. Written as DNA, the CDR3 is TGTGCCAGCAGCTCCCGGGGGTACACCGGGGAGCTGTTTTTT.

The J gene is TRBJ1-2, the V gene TRBV4-3, with 7 bases fitting TRBD1. Germline V gene data show CDR1 as LGHNA and CDR2 as YSLEER. V shed 4 bases and J 3 bases; nucleotides not matched to a gene: 5. This CDR3 spans 14 amino acids. CDR3 in amino acids: CASSPDRPYYGYTF. Written as DNA, the CDR3 is TGCGCCAGCAGCCCGGACAGGCCTTACTATGGCTACACCTTC.

The chain uses TRBV5-1 and TRBJ2-1; 7 bases map to TRBD2. The CDR3 spans 15 residues. V dropped 2 bases and J dropped 8; count of bases not matched to a gene: 10. Germline V gives CDR1 SGHRS, CDR2 YFSETQ. The CDR3 region has the DNA TGCGCCAGCAGCTTAAGGGCGGGAGAAGCTGATGAGCAGTTCTTC. It yields the protein CASSLRAGEADEQFF.

The rearrangement uses TRBV6-5 and TRBJ1-4; no reliable D call. This CDR3 spans 14 amino acids. V gave up 4 bases and J gave up 0 bases, with 6 bases separating them. Germline V gives CDR1 MNHEY, CDR2 SVGAGI. CDR3 loop: CASSSGATNEKLFF. The CDR3 DNA follows: TGTGCCAGCAGTTCAGGAGCAACTAATGAAAAACTGTTTTTT.

The V gene is TRBV7-6, the J gene TRBJ1-1; the D gene is possibly TRBD1 (5 bases). The V gene's germline CDR1 is SGHVS and CDR2 FNYEAQ. The CDR3 extends over 17 amino acids. V was shortened by 1 base and J by 0 bases, with 15 bases between the two germline ends. CDR3 residues: CASSLVGGGTMNTEAFF. The DNA for the CDR3 is TGTGCCAGCAGCTTAGTCGGCGGGGGAACGATGAACACTGAAGCTTTCTTT.

The chain combines TRBV27 with TRBJ1-5, with 7 bases fitting TRBD1. CDR1 MNHEY and CDR2 SMNVEV come from the germline V gene (reference sequence). Trimming cost V 6 bases and J 3 bases; bases outside gene matches: 8. CDR3 length: 15 residues. CDR3 amino acids: CASSLTGLNNQPQHF. The CDR3 coding sequence is TGTGCCAGCAGCCTGACAGGGTTGAACAATCAGCCCCAGCATTTT.

This chain uses TRBV6-5 with TRBJ2-5, with 7 bases lining up with TRBD1. The CDR3 length is 14 residues. Germline CDR1 and CDR2: MNHEY and SVGAGI. J gave up 1 base and V 6 bases, and 5 bases lay outside the gene matches. CDR3 protein: CASSLTGTQETQYF. The CDR3 bases are TGTGCCAGCAGCCTGACAGGGACCCAAGAGACCCAGTACTTC.

A single count supports this clone. The rearrangement joins TRBV2 to TRBJ2-3; 9 bases are shared with TRBD2. Trimming removed 8 bases from V and 0 bases from J; junction bases left unmatched: 6. Germline CDR1 reads SNHLY; CDR2 reads FYNNEI. CDR3 length: 15 amino acids. CDR3 DNA: TGTGCCAGCGTACGACTAGCGGCTAGCACAGATACGCAGTATTTT. Amino acids: CASVRLAASTDTQYF.

The J gene is TRBJ2-1, the V gene TRBV14; D possibly corresponds to TRBD1 (5 bases). V lost 4 bases and J 6 bases, leaving 16 bases between the germline ends. CDR1 and CDR2 (germline): SGHDN, FVKESK. There are 15 residues in the CDR3. CDR3 in DNA: TGTGCCAGCAGCCTTCTAAGGGGTGGCCCCAATGAGCAGTTCTTC. It yields the protein CASSLLRGGPNEQFF. The full variable domain, with the rest looked up from reference TRBV14 and TRBJ2-1, is EAGVTQFPSHSVIEKGQTVTLRCDPISGHDNLYWYRRVMGKEIKFLLHFVKESKQDESGMPNNRFLAERTGGTYSTLKVQPAELEDSGVYFCASSLLRGGPNEQFFGPGTRLTVL.

The chain uses TRBV29-1 and TRBJ1-1; D gene uncertain. The CDR3 spans 14 residues. The V end was cut by 4 bases, the J end by 1 base, with 13 bases between. CDR1 is SQVTM, CDR2 ANQGSEA, per germline. The DNA of the CDR3 is TGCAGCGTTGCGAGCGACTACCCGAACACTGAAGCTTTCTTT. The encoded protein is CSVASDYPNTEAFF.

V usage is TRBV9 and J usage is TRBJ2-3; 7 bases are shared with TRBD2. V was clipped by 0 bases and J by 5 bases; unmatched bases: 6. The germline CDR1 and CDR2 sequences are SGDLS and YYNGEE. The CDR3 extends over 15 amino acids. The CDR3 loop reads CASSVEGGTVDTQYF. DNA of the CDR3: TGTGCCAGCAGCGTAGAGGGAGGGACCGTAGATACGCAGTATTTT.

The rearrangement uses TRBV12-3 or TRBV12-4 and TRBJ2-1; D is undetermined. This CDR3 comprises 13 residues. The V end lost 7 bases, the J end lost 13 bases, and 20 bases lay between the germline ends. CDR3 amino acids: CASNDHGSLPQFF. The CDR3 DNA follows: TGTGCCAGCAACGATCATGGTAGTCTCCCCCAGTTCTTC.